This T cell receptor (beta chain) was captured by sequencing in a study of blood T cell repertoires in COVID-19. This CDR3 comprises 15 residues. CDR1 is KGHSH, CDR2 LQKENI, per germline. V shed 3 bases and J shed 7 bases, with 16 bases lying between them. The data were produced by immunoSEQ multiplex PCR, yet TCRdb's version contains in-frame clones alone and is incomplete. This table holds 70,000 to 75,000 clones, approximately 81% found once. The receptor was isolated from a woman at least 80 years old with active or convalescent COVID-19. The chain is built from TRBV18 and TRBJ2-1, with D maybe TRBD2 (5 bases). Sequencing was performed on peripheral blood. CDR3 region: CASSPRYEGVNEQFF. In DNA, the CDR3 is TGTGCCAGCTCACCGAGGTACGAGGGAGTTAATGAGCAGTTCTTC.